The 21 T cell receptor beta chains presented below share a single source sample, sequenced in a study of blood T cell repertoires in COVID-19. The data were produced by immunoSEQ multiplex PCR, yet TCRdb's version contains in-frame clones alone and is incomplete. The sample carries some 200,000 clones, around 80% recorded once. The specimen sequenced was PBMCs or T cells enriched from blood (not recorded which). The receptors come from a middle-aged woman with acute COVID-19.

This clone was seen a single time. The V call is TRBV5-1, the J call TRBJ1-4; 8 nucleotides align to TRBD1. Germline assignment: CDR1 SGHRS and CDR2 YFSETQ. Unmatched junction bases numbered 9, after V lost 7 bases and J lost 7 bases. The CDR3 has 14 amino acids. DNA for the CDR3: TGCGCCAGCGGTGGAGACAGGGGCTCTGAAAAACTGTTTTTT. It specifies CASGGDRGSEKLFF.

V gene TRBV9 combines with J gene TRBJ1-3; D not certain. This CDR3 is built from 14 residues. The germline CDR1 and CDR2 sequences are SGDLS and YYNGEE. Between the trimmed V and J ends, which lost 5 bases and 4 bases, there was a span of 13 bases. The DNA of the CDR3 is TGTGCCAGCAGTGCCGACCCGAGGGGAAACACCATATATTTT. As protein: CASSADPRGNTIYF. Based on the CDR3 plus reference TRBV9 and TRBJ1-3, the full variable domain is DSGVTQTPKHLITATGQRVTLRCSPRSGDLSVYWYQQSLDQGLQFLIQYYNGEERAKGNILERFSAQQFPDLHSELNLSSLELGDSALYFCASSADPRGNTIYFGEGSWLTVV.

This clone was recorded only once. The germline gene is not matched at one end of the junction; a read error may be the cause. The rearrangement uses TRBV7-6 and TRBJ2-1, with 12 bases fitting TRBD2. This CDR3 is 15 amino acids long. The germline V gene encodes CDR1 SGHVS and CDR2 FNYEAQ. CDR3 sequence: CASSLAGGLYNEQFF. The CDR3 coding sequence is TGTGCCAGCAGCCTAGCGGGAGGGCTGTACAATGAGCAGTTCTTC.

The rearrangement links TRBV2 to TRBJ1-5; the D is unclear. CDR3 size: 12 residues. Germline V lookup: CDR1 SNHLY, CDR2 FYNNEI. V was clipped by 5 bases and J by 6 bases, with 8 bases between them. The CDR3 here is CASSPDSQPQHF. The CDR3 DNA sequence: TGTGCCAGCAGTCCTGACTCTCAGCCCCAGCATTTT.

The rearrangement uses TRBV5-6 and TRBJ1-4; TRBD1 is a possible D gene (6 bases). CDR3 length: 18 residues. V shed 1 base and J shed 1 base, with 17 bases lying between them. Germline assignment: CDR1 SGHDT and CDR2 YYEEEE. CDR3 protein: CASSLIAGEGGTNEKLFF. The CDR3 DNA follows: TGTGCCAGCAGCTTGATCGCAGGGGAGGGAGGAACTAATGAAAAACTGTTTTTT.

The chain carries TRBV30 and TRBJ1-5; D uncertain. Germline CDR1 and CDR2: GTSNPN and SVGIG (reference sequence). This CDR3 is 14 amino acids long. Trimming left V 2 bases short and J 7 bases short, with 15 bases between. The CDR3, as DNA: TGTGCCTGGAGTCCCACTTCAGGAGGCCAGCCCCAGCATTTT. Encoded protein: CAWSPTSGGQPQHF.

The chain has TRBV18 and TRBJ2-1; 11 bases map to TRBD2. After removal of 0 bases from V and 0 bases from J, the junction contained 7 bases not matched to a gene. Germline assignment: CDR1 KGHSH and CDR2 LQKENI. The CDR3 has 19 residues. The CDR3, as DNA: TGTGCCAGCTCACCACCGTTGACTAGCGGGACTCGCTCCTACAATGAGCAGTTCTTC. It yields the protein CASSPPLTSGTRSYNEQFF.

The chain has TRBV24-1 and TRBJ2-1, with D possibly matching TRBD1 (6 bases). CDR1 KGHDR and CDR2 SFDVKD come from the germline V gene. With 6 bases removed from V and 8 bases from J, the gap between germline ends came to 13 bases. The CDR3 is 13 amino acids. CDR3 protein: CATSQTGNYEQFF. Written as DNA, the CDR3 is TGTGCCACCAGTCAAACAGGGAACTATGAGCAGTTCTTC.

J is TRBJ2-1 and V is TRBV7-2, with D maybe TRBD1 (5 bases). CDR1 and CDR2 from the germline V gene are SGHTA and FQGNSA. This CDR3 spans 13 amino acids. Trimming shortened V by 3 bases and J by 7 bases, and 10 bases separated the two germline ends. CDR3 in DNA: TGTGCCAGCAGCTTCCAGGGTAGAAATGAGCAGTTCTTC. Protein: CASSFQGRNEQFF.

The chain links TRBV4-1 to TRBJ1-5, with D possibly being TRBD1 (6 bases). V dropped 3 bases and J dropped 0 bases, with 15 bases sitting between them. Germline assignment: CDR1 MGHRA and CDR2 YSYEKL. There are 17 residues in the CDR3. The CDR3 nucleotides are TGCGCCAGCAGCCAGCGAGGGGGTGAAGATAGCAATCAGCCCCAGCATTTT. Protein product: CASSQRGGEDSNQPQHF.

This clone was picked up many times. CDR3 sequence (DNA): TGTGCCAGCAGCACGTCGGACAGGGGAGGTGGGGCCAACGTCCTGACTTTC. It encodes CASSTSDRGGGANVLTF. This chain joins TRBV21-1 and TRBJ2-6; the table's D call TRBD1 went unverified against the DNA. TRBV21-1 is a recognized pseudogene. The CDR3 extends over 17 amino acids.

The rearrangement links TRBV3-1 (or the pseudogene TRBV3-2) to TRBJ1-5, with D maybe TRBD1 (6 bases). The germline CDR1 and CDR2 sequences are LGHDT and YNNKEL (reference sequence). The CDR3 covers 16 residues. Trimming removed 2 bases at V and 1 base at J, with 12 bases between. In DNA form, the CDR3 reads TGTGCCAGCAGCCAAAAGGGGGGGGAAAGCAATCAGCCCCAGCATTTT. This encodes CASSQKGGESNQPQHF.

The V call is TRBV21-1, the J call TRBJ2-7; no DNA check was done on the table's D call, TRBD1. TRBV21-1 is noted as a pseudogene. CDR3 size: 15 residues. The DNA for the CDR3 is TGTGCCAGCAGCAACCGGGACAGGGCCAAATACGAGCAGTACTTC. Amino acids: CASSNRDRAKYEQYF.

This clone was detected many times. The chain combines TRBV29-1 with TRBJ1-4, with D tentatively TRBD1 (6 bases). The CDR3 contains 13 residues. Trimming removed 7 bases from V and 8 bases from J, with 17 bases in between. CDR1 is SQVTM and CDR2 is ANQGSEA in the germline V gene. The CDR3 loop is CSGSQGWGEKLFF. DNA for the CDR3: TGCAGCGGGTCACAGGGATGGGGCGAAAAACTGTTTTTT.

V usage is TRBV19 and J usage is TRBJ1-4; D gene ambiguous. Deletions cut 4 bases from V and 7 bases from J, with 16 bases between. CDR1 is LNHDA and CDR2 is SQIVND in the germline V gene (reference sequence). The CDR3 consists of 15 residues. As DNA, the CDR3 is TGTGCCAGTAGTAAAGCGAGGGTGGAGAGTGAAAAACTGTTTTTT. Residues: CASSKARVESEKLFF.

The CDR3 nucleotides read TGTGCCAGCAGCGCAGGACTAGCGGGAGTCTACGAGCAGTACTTC. This sequence encodes CASSAGLAGVYEQYF. The rearrangement uses TRBV9 and TRBJ2-7; the match to TRBD2 covers 13 bases. The CDR3 runs 15 residues. V gave up 3 bases and J gave up 3 bases; unmatched junction bases: 3. Per the germline V gene, CDR1 is SGDLS and CDR2 is YYNGEE.

The V call is TRBV13, the J call TRBJ2-7; D is undetermined. The germline V and J ends were trimmed by 3 bases and 6 bases, with 15 bases remaining between them. Germline V gene lookup returns CDR1 PRHDT and CDR2 FYEKMQ (reference sequence). CDR3 size: 14 residues. The CDR3 protein is CASSLRQTIPEQYF. In DNA, the CDR3 is TGTGCCAGCAGCTTGCGCCAGACAATACCCGAGCAGTACTTC. The full variable domain, with the rest looked up from reference TRBV13 and TRBJ2-7, is AAGVIQSPRHLIKEKRETATLKCYPIPRHDTVYWYQQGPGQDPQFLISFYEKMQSDKGSIPDRFSAQQFSDYHSELNMSSLELGDSALYFCASSLRQTIPEQYFGPGTRLTVT.

The genes are TRBV30 and TRBJ2-2; D remains ambiguous. V lost 0 bases, J lost 1 base, and 12 bases lay in between. The CDR3 covers 16 residues. CDR1 and CDR2 from the germline V gene are GTSNPN and SVGIG (reference sequence). The CDR3 is CAWSVRRLQNTGELFF. For the CDR3, the DNA is TGTGCCTGGAGTGTACGCAGGCTACAGAACACCGGGGAGCTGTTTTTT.

This rearrangement joins TRBV27 to TRBJ1-6; maybe TRBD1 (6 bases). The CDR3 runs 14 residues. V was cut by 3 bases and J by 8 bases, with 11 bases left in between. CDR1 and CDR2 (germline): MNHEY, SMNVEV (reference sequence). The CDR3 DNA reads as TGTGCCAGCAGTTTTCGGGGGGCAGATTCACCCCTCCACTTT. Its protein is CASSFRGADSPLHF.

The chain links TRBV19 to TRBJ1-1; D not certain. Trimming stripped 5 bases from V and 9 bases from J, with 10 bases between. The V gene's germline CDR1 is LNHDA and CDR2 SQIVND (reference sequence). This CDR3 spans 11 amino acids. The CDR3 protein is CASSFNSQAFF. CDR3 nucleotide sequence: TGTGCCAGTAGTTTTAATAGTCAAGCTTTCTTT.

The V gene is TRBV4-3, the J gene TRBJ2-1, with D possibly matching TRBD1 (6 bases). Looked up from germline, CDR1 is LGHNA and CDR2 is YSLEER. The CDR3 consists of 17 residues. The V and J ends lost 0 bases and 6 bases respectively, with 18 bases between them. The CDR3 region has the DNA TGCGCCAGCAGCCAAGATTGGGCTGAGGCAGGGGTCAATGAGCAGTTCTTC. Amino acids: CASSQDWAEAGVNEQFF.